The 10 T cell receptor beta chains presented below share a single source sample, sequenced in a study of CD8+ T cells in alopecia areata. As part of sample collection, lesional scalp punch biopsies and peripheral blood were taken from alopecia areata patients. cDNA prepared by RNA extraction and subsequent reverse transcription served as the template for sequencing. Repertoires were generated with immunoSEQ multiplex PCR, while TCRdb's copy carries only in-frame clones and drops some. This table holds about 12,000 clones, approximately 53% found once. The sequenced material came from skin. The receptor set was obtained from a human donor with alopecia areata.

There are a few counts of this clone. The V gene is TRBV2, the J gene TRBJ2-7; possible D gene TRBD1, 6 bases. Germline-derived CDR1 and CDR2 are SNHLY and FYNNEI. This CDR3 region has 17 residues. V was cut by 3 bases and J by 5 bases, with 23 bases left in between. DNA of the CDR3: TGTGCCAGCAGTGACCGCAGGGGAAGGCGAAACAGGGACGAGCAGTACTTC. Encoded protein: CASSDRRGRRNRDEQYF.

This clone appeared a few times. This chain joins TRBV28 and TRBJ1-2; D may be TRBD1 (6 bases). With 6 bases removed from V and 3 bases from J, the gap between germline ends came to 17 bases. This CDR3 comprises 15 residues. Germline CDR1 is MDHEN and CDR2 is SYDVKM. CDR3 protein: CASSLGHYGDYGYTF. CDR3 nucleotide sequence: TGTGCCAGCAGCCTGGGACATTACGGCGACTATGGCTACACCTTC.

The V gene is TRBV27, the J gene TRBJ2-7; the D is unclear. Germline CDR1 reads MNHEY; CDR2 reads SMNVEV (reference sequence). Trimming took off 0 bases at V and 2 bases at J, with 11 bases between the two ends. The CDR3 has 15 amino acids. This CDR3 reads CASSLSRGGAYEQYF. The CDR3 DNA follows: TGTGCCAGCAGTTTATCGCGAGGCGGTGCCTACGAGCAGTACTTC.

J is TRBJ2-3 and V is TRBV6-1, with TRBD2 identical over 11 bases. Trimming at V came to 3 bases and at J to 9 bases, leaving 5 bases not matched to a gene. The CDR3 has 14 amino acids. Germline V gene data show CDR1 as MNHNS and CDR2 as SASEGT. CDR3 loop: CASSEETSGATQYF. As DNA, the CDR3 is TGTGCCAGCAGTGAGGAGACTAGCGGGGCGACGCAGTATTTT.

The chain is built from TRBV11-1 and TRBJ2-7, with 11 bases lining up with TRBD2. The germline V gene encodes CDR1 SGHAT and CDR2 FQDESV (reference sequence). V lost 5 bases, J lost 2 bases, and 5 bases stayed unmatched. CDR3 size: 15 residues. CDR3 sequence: CASSPGTSGPYEQYF. As DNA, the CDR3 is TGTGCCAGCAGCCCTGGGACTAGCGGACCCTACGAGCAGTACTTC.

This clone came up a few times. The rearrangement joins TRBV28 to TRBJ2-4; D may match TRBD1 or TRBD2 (7 bases each). Germline CDR1 and CDR2: MDHEN and SYDVKM. V was clipped by 4 bases and J by 2 bases, with 15 bases between them. The CDR3 sequence is 16 residues long. Written as DNA, the CDR3 is TGTGCCAGCAGTTCAGGGGGGGCGGTAACCAAAAACATTCAGTACTTC. Amino acid sequence: CASSSGGAVTKNIQYF.

A few counts support this clone. This chain joins TRBV19 and TRBJ2-2; D is unresolved. V dropped 10 bases and J dropped 4 bases, with 10 bases sitting between them. The CDR3 runs 12 residues. Germline-derived CDR1 and CDR2 are LNHDA and SQIVND (reference sequence). CDR3 in amino acids: CATVRRTGELFF. DNA for the CDR3: TGTGCCACCGTGCGACGCACCGGGGAGCTGTTTTTT.

The chain joins TRBV30 to TRBJ2-5; 8 nucleotides agree with TRBD2. With V trimmed by 0 bases and J by 0 bases, 6 bases remained unmatched. CDR1 is GTSNPN and CDR2 is SVGIG in the germline V gene (reference sequence). This CDR3 is built from 16 residues. The CDR3 nucleotides read TGTGCCTGGAGTGTAACTGGCGGGGGGTACCAAGAGACCCAGTACTTC. This codes for CAWSVTGGGYQETQYF. Drawing the rest from reference TRBV30 and TRBJ2-5, the complete variable domain is SQTIHQWPATLVQPVGSPLSLECTVEGTSNPNLYWYRQAAGRGLQLLFYSVGIGQISSEVPQNLSASRPQDRQFILSSKKLLLSDSGFYLCAWSVTGGGYQETQYFGPGTRLLVL.

The gene calls are TRBV29-1 and TRBJ2-6, with D maybe TRBD1 (7 bases). This CDR3 is built from 16 residues. V shed 1 base and J shed 2 bases, with 12 bases lying between them. The V gene's germline CDR1 is SQVTM and CDR2 ANQGSEA. The CDR3 reads CSVEGQGGPGANVLTF. The CDR3 nucleotides are TGCAGCGTTGAAGGGCAGGGGGGCCCTGGGGCCAACGTCCTGACTTTC. Filled out from reference TRBV29-1 and TRBJ2-6, the complete variable domain reads SAVISQKPSRDICQRGTSLTIQCQVDSQVTMMFWYRQQPGQSLTLIATANQGSEATYESGFVIDKFPISRPNLTFSTLTVSNMSPEDSSIYLCSVEGQGGPGANVLTFGAGSRLTVL.

V and J are TRBV29-1 and TRBJ1-5, with 8 bases that match TRBD1. V shed 7 bases and J 2 bases; nucleotides not matched to a gene: 4. This CDR3 contains 13 residues. CDR1 and CDR2 (germline): SQVTM, ANQGSEA. The CDR3 DNA sequence: TGCAGCGCGCAGGGGGCGCGCAATCAGCCCCAGCATTTT. Its translation is CSAQGARNQPQHF.